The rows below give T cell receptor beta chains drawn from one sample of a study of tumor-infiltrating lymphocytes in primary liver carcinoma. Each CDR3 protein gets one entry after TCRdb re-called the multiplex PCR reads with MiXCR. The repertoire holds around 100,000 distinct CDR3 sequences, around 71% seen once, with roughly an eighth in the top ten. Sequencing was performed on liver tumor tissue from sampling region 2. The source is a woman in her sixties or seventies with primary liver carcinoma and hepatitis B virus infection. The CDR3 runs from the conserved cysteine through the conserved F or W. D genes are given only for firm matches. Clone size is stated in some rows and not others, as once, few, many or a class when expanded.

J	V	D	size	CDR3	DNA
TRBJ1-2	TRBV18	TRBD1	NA	CASSPRDSQYGYTF	TGTGCCAGCTCACCACGGGACAGTCAGTATGGCTACACCTTC
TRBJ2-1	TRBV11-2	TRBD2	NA	CSSSLAGAGGRRWSVGQFF	TGCTCCAGCAGCTTAGCCGGAGCGGGAGGCCGGCGGTGGTCGGTCGGGCAGTTCTTC
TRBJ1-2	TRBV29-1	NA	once	CAAPRDNCGYTF	TGCGCCGCGCCCAGGGATAACTGTGGCTACACCTTC
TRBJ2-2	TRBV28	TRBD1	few	CASSSRDRRFFTGELFF	TGTGCCAGCAGTTCGCGGGACAGGAGATTTTTCACCGGGGAGCTGTTTTTT
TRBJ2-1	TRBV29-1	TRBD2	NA	CSVEGTSHNEQFF	TGCAGCGTTGAAGGGACTAGCCACAATGAGCAGTTCTTC
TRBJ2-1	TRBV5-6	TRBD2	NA	CASSSRTRATNEQFF	TGTGCCAGCAGCTCCCGGACTAGGGCGACCAATGAACAGTTCTTC
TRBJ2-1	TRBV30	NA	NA	CAWSSGPGIQQFF	TGTGCCTGGAGCTCGGGACCAGGGATCCAGCAGTTCTTC
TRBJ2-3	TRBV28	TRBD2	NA	CASNVSGRAGDMQYF	TGTGCCAGCAATGTTAGCGGGAGGGCGGGGGATATGCAGTATTTT
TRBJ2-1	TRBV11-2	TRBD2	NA	CASNLAGEGYNEQFF	TGTGCCAGCAACTTAGCGGGAGAGGGCTACAATGAGCAGTTCTTC
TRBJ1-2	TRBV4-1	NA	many	CASSQVGAGYTF	TGCGCCAGCAGCCAAGTGGGGGCGGGCTACACCTTC
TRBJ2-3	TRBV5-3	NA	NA	CSRSLATEEILTDTHYF	TGTTCCAGAAGCTTGGCTACCGAAGAAATTCTTACAGATACGCATTATTTT
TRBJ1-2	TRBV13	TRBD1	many	CASSSQLTGENNYGYTF	TGTGCCAGCAGCTCCCAACTCACAGGGGAAAATAACTATGGCTACACCTTC
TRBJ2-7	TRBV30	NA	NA	CVWSFGGSSYEQYF	TGCGTCTGGAGTTTCGGAGGGAGCTCCTACGAGCAGTACTTC
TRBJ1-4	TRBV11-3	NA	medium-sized	CASSPRDENEKLFF	TGTGCCAGCAGCCCCCGGGACGAAAATGAAAAACTGTTTTTT
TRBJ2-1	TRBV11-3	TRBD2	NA	CDRSLGQGGRAGYNELFF	TGTGACAGAAGCTTAGGTCAAGGCGGGAGGGCCGGCTACAATGAGTTGTTCTTC
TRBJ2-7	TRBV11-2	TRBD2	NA	CASSLIWDIILAGLGHEQYF	TGTGCCAGCAGCTTAATTTGGGACATAATCCTAGCGGGCCTAGGACATGAGCAGTATTTC
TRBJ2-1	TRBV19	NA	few	CASSRGSPSYNEQFF	TGTGCCAGTAGTAGGGGGAGTCCCTCCTACAATGAGCAGTTCTTC